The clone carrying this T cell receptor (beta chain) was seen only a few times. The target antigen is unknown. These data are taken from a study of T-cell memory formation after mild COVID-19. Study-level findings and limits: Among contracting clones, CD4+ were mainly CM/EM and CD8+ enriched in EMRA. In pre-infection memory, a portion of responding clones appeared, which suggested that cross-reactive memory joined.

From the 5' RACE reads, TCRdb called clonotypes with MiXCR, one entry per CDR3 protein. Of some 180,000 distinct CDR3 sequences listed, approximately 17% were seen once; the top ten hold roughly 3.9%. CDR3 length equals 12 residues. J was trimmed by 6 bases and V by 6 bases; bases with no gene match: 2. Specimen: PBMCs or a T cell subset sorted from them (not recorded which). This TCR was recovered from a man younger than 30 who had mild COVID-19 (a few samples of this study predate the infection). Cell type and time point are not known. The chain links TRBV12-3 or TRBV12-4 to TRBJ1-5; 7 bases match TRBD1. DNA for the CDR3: TGTGCCAGCAGGAACAGGGGTCAGCCCCAGCATTTT. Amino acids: CASRNRGQPQHF.